The table lists the clone carrying this T cell receptor beta chain with a few counts. Its antigen is not known. This record comes from a study of T cell repertoires in cytomegalovirus infection. The CDR3 is made up of 17 amino acids. Trimming cost V 5 bases and J 0 bases; bases outside gene matches: 7. Germline V lookup: CDR1 DFQATT, CDR2 SNEGSKA (reference sequence). MiXCR, applied by TCRdb to the reads, yields one record per CDR3 protein. The sample holds roughly 110,000 distinct CDR3 sequences; 30% to 35% are singletons and the top ten take 41%. Sequenced here: CD8+ T cells from cultured PBMCs, sampled from culture after CMV antigen stimulation. The V gene is TRBV20-1, the J gene TRBJ2-1, with 13 bases identical to TRBD2. The clonotype comes from a human donor in good health (CMV status not recorded). Some clones in this sample may be carry-over from other donors' samples. This chain's CDR3 is CSAGGLAGDYSYNEQFF. For the CDR3, the DNA is TGCAGTGCTGGTGGACTAGCGGGGGATTACTCCTACAATGAGCAGTTCTTC.